The 16 T cell receptor beta chains given below trace back to one sample, sequenced in a study of brain T cells in children with intractable seizures. Some clones are missing from TCRdb's copy, which holds only in-frame ones; the method was immunoSEQ multiplex PCR. The sample includes hundreds of thousands of clones, 85% to 95% seen only once; the top ten take 5% to 7%. Time point specified: blood from clinic visit 5 months post-surgery; TSC patient then seizure free. The sample here was peripheral blood, taken about 5 months after surgery. Source of these receptors: a boy less than two years old with tuberous sclerosis and intractable seizures.

The rearrangement uses TRBV19 and TRBJ2-5; D unresolved. The V end lost 7 bases, the J end lost 1 base, and 19 bases lay between the germline ends. Germline V CDR1 and CDR2: LNHDA, SQIVND (reference sequence). This CDR3 contains 16 residues. CDR3 residues: CASTLDGAGPQETQYF. In DNA form, the CDR3 reads TGTGCCAGTACCCTAGACGGCGCAGGCCCCCAAGAGACCCAGTACTTC.

The V and J genes are TRBV10-2 and TRBJ1-1; D not resolved. This CDR3 region has 12 residues. CDR1 is WSHSY, CDR2 SAAADI, per germline. Trimming shortened V by 8 bases and J by 1 base, and 8 bases separated the two germline ends. The CDR3 sequence is CASGDSNTEAFF. DNA for the CDR3: TGCGCCAGCGGCGATTCGAACACTGAAGCTTTCTTT.

J is TRBJ1-2 and V is TRBV13; weak D call: TRBD1 (5 bases). The CDR3 totals 18 residues. Germline V CDR1 and CDR2: PRHDT, FYEKMQ (reference sequence). Trimming removed 5 bases at V and 2 bases at J, with 24 bases between. The CDR3 coding sequence is TGTGCCAGCAGCACCAGGCCGGGACTGCCTGAAGCAAACTATGGCTACACCTTC. Its translation: CASSTRPGLPEANYGYTF.

The genes are TRBV7-9 and TRBJ1-2; 7 positions agree with TRBD1. CDR1 SEHNR and CDR2 FQNEAQ come from the germline V gene (reference sequence). With V trimmed by 3 bases and J by 0 bases, 7 bases remained unmatched. The CDR3 runs to 16 residues. DNA for the CDR3: TGTGCCAGCAGCTTTTCTCTGGGGACAGCTAACTATGGCTACACCTTC. The encoded protein is CASSFSLGTANYGYTF.

This chain joins TRBV7-9 and TRBJ1-2; no firm D call. V was pared by 4 bases and J by 4 bases, with 10 bases between. The CDR3 contains 13 residues. Per germline, CDR1 SEHNR and CDR2 FQNEAQ (reference sequence). The chain's CDR3 is CASSSDGRYGYTF. The CDR3 coding sequence is TGTGCCAGCAGCTCCGACGGCCGCTATGGCTACACCTTC.

The V gene is TRBV30, the J gene TRBJ2-6, with D unclear. The CDR3 loop spans 15 amino acids. CDR1 and CDR2 from the germline V gene are GTSNPN and SVGIG (reference sequence). The V and J ends lost 0 bases and 1 base respectively, with 7 bases between them. The CDR3 is CAWSVLRSGANVLTF. The CDR3 region has the DNA TGTGCCTGGAGTGTACTCAGATCTGGGGCCAACGTCCTGACTTTC.

The J gene is TRBJ1-1, the V gene TRBV11-2; D is unresolved. V shed 1 base and J shed 0 bases, with 9 bases lying between them. CDR1 is SGHAT and CDR2 is FQNNGV in the germline V gene. The CDR3 loop spans 15 amino acids. The CDR3 protein is CASSLVRGLNTEAFF. The CDR3 bases are TGTGCCAGCAGCTTAGTACGGGGTTTGAACACTGAAGCTTTCTTT.

V is TRBV3-1 (or the pseudogene TRBV3-2) and J is TRBJ1-3; 7 positions match TRBD1. V shed 3 bases, J shed 0 bases, and the junction held 11 bases outside the gene matches. Germline lookup yields CDR1 LGHDT and CDR2 YNNKEL (reference sequence). The CDR3 runs to 18 residues. CDR3 protein: CASSQGPGTDLSGNTIYF. The CDR3 nucleotides read TGTGCCAGCAGCCAGGGTCCCGGGACAGACCTCTCTGGAAACACCATATATTTT.

This chain joins TRBV6-1 and TRBJ2-1, with 9 bases fitting TRBD2. Germline assignment: CDR1 MNHNS and CDR2 SASEGT. The CDR3 is made up of 15 amino acids. Trimming cost V 1 base and J 4 bases; bases outside gene matches: 2. CDR3 sequence (DNA): TGTGCCAGCAGTGAAGGTAGCGGGGGATACAATGAGCAGTTCTTC. It is translated as CASSEGSGGYNEQFF.

The gene calls are TRBV6-2 or TRBV6-3 and TRBJ2-3; 8 nucleotides match TRBD1. This CDR3 region has 21 residues. V dropped 5 bases and J dropped 4; count of bases not matched to a gene: 26. Germline CDR1 reads MNHEY; CDR2 reads SVGEGT. In nucleotides, the CDR3 is TGTGCCAGCAGTACCCCCCTCGGACAGGGAAAGGGGGTCGGTGGAGCAGATACGCAGTATTTT. This codes for CASSTPLGQGKGVGGADTQYF.

The V gene is TRBV25-1, the J gene TRBJ2-5, with D maybe TRBD1 (5 bases). The CDR3 is made up of 15 amino acids. Germline V CDR1 and CDR2: MGHDK, SYGVNS. V was clipped by 4 bases and J by 1 base, with 13 bases between them. Here the CDR3 reads CASSGRTLSQETQYF. CDR3 in DNA: TGTGCCAGCAGTGGCCGGACACTTTCCCAAGAGACCCAGTACTTC.

This chain links TRBV2 with TRBJ1-5; no definite D call. CDR1 is SNHLY and CDR2 is FYNNEI in the germline V gene. V was trimmed by 8 bases and J by 5 bases, leaving 13 bases between them. The CDR3 sequence is 13 residues long. The CDR3 bases are TGTGCCAGCTGTACGCAGATCTATCAGCCCCAGCATTTT. Its protein product is CASCTQIYQPQHF. The variable domain in full, with the rest retrieved from reference TRBV2 and TRBJ1-5, is EPEVTQTPSHQVTQMGQEVILRCVPISNHLYFYWYRQILGQKVEFLVSFYNNEISEKSEIFDDQFSVERPDGSNFTLKIRSTKLEDSAMYFCASCTQIYQPQHFGDGTRLSIL.

The count of this clone is one. The chain couples TRBV7-9 to TRBJ1-4; the D is unclear. The CDR3 runs to 12 residues. Germline V lookup: CDR1 SEHNR, CDR2 FQNEAQ (reference sequence). V was pared by 4 bases and J by 8 bases, with 8 bases between. The CDR3 here is CASSSLGEKLFF. As DNA, the CDR3 is TGTGCCAGCAGCTCACTGGGGGAAAAACTGTTTTTT.

The chain couples TRBV9 to TRBJ1-4; D gene uncertain. V was pared by 4 bases and J by 6 bases, with 16 bases between. The CDR3 has 15 residues. The germline V gene has CDR1 SGDLS and CDR2 YYNGEE. CDR3 region: CASSPSGTAHEKLFF. The CDR3 nucleotides are TGTGCCAGCAGCCCCTCGGGCACCGCGCATGAAAAACTGTTTTTT.

The chain joins TRBV6-5 to TRBJ1-1, with D perhaps TRBD1 (5 bases). V lost 5 bases and J 1 base, leaving 14 bases between the germline ends. This CDR3 comprises 15 residues. Germline V lookup: CDR1 MNHEY, CDR2 SVGAGI. The CDR3 bases are TGTGCCAGCAGTCGGGGGACCGCCCCGAACACTGAAGCTTTCTTT. It translates to CASSRGTAPNTEAFF.

Worth noting for this clone: A read error may produce the germline difference seen at one junction end. The V and J genes are TRBV7-4 and TRBJ2-1; tentative D call: TRBD2 (5 bases). CDR3 length equals 13 residues. Looked up from germline, CDR1 is SGHVT and CDR2 is SQSDAQ. CDR3 DNA sequence: TGTGCCAGCAGCGTAGCAAGAGGGTGTGAGCAGTTCTTC. Amino acids: CASSVARGCEQFF.